These T cell receptor beta chains were read from a single sample in a study of T cell repertoires in cytomegalovirus infection. TCRdb processed the reads anew with MiXCR; each CDR3 protein has one entry. The repertoire includes around 430,000 distinct CDR3 sequences, roughly 42% of them detected once, and around two fifths sits in the top ten. For these TCRs, the target antigens are not known. The sample consisted of cultured PBMCs, taken from culture after CMV antigen stimulation. These receptors were obtained from a human donor in good health (CMV status not recorded). Some clones in this sample may be carry-over from other donors' samples. CDR3s include the opening cysteine and the closing phenylalanine or tryptophan. A D gene is named only where the DNA matches it firmly. Some rows mark clone size as missing; the rest say once, few, many or name a class of expanded clone.

D gene: NA; J gene: TRBJ2-3; clone size: many; V gene: TRBV7-2; CDR3 DNA: TGTGCCAGCAGCTCAGACGCGGGGTTGGGAGATACGCAGTATTTT; CDR3 protein: CASSSDAGLGDTQYF
D gene: TRBD1; J gene: TRBJ1-1; clone size: NA; V gene: TRBV6-5; CDR3 DNA: TGTGCCAGCAGTATCGGGACAGACACTGAAGCTTTCTTT; CDR3 protein: CASSIGTDTEAFF
D gene: NA; J gene: TRBJ2-1; clone size: few; V gene: TRBV20-1; CDR3 DNA: TGCAGTGCTACCGGCCCCGGGGTCAATGAGCAGTTCTTC; CDR3 protein: CSATGPGVNEQFF
D gene: NA; J gene: TRBJ1-1; clone size: NA; V gene: TRBV11-2; CDR3 DNA: TGTGCCAGCCGACAAATAGGGAACACTGAAGCTTTCTTT; CDR3 protein: CASRQIGNTEAFF
D gene: NA; J gene: TRBJ2-5; clone size: NA; V gene: TRBV7-2; CDR3 DNA: TGTGCCAGCAGCTTGAACCGCGGCCTCCAAGAGACCCAGTACTTC; CDR3 protein: CASSLNRGLQETQYF
D gene: NA; J gene: TRBJ1-1; clone size: NA; V gene: TRBV3-1; CDR3 DNA: TGTGCCAGCAGCCCGGACAGCCCTTCTGAAGCTTTCTTT; CDR3 protein: CASSPDSPSEAFF
D gene: NA; J gene: TRBJ2-5; clone size: NA; V gene: TRBV7-2; CDR3 DNA: TGTGCCAGCAGCCCTCGCATGTACCAAGAGACCCAGTACTTC; CDR3 protein: CASSPRMYQETQYF
D gene: NA; J gene: TRBJ1-1; clone size: few; V gene: TRBV4-1; CDR3 DNA: TGCGCCAGCAGCCAAGATTTAGGGAACACTGAAGCTTTCTTT; CDR3 protein: CASSQDLGNTEAFF
D gene: NA; J gene: TRBJ2-7; clone size: once; V gene: TRBV20-1; CDR3 DNA: TGCAGTGCTAGTGGGACTTGGCTCGGGGAGCAGTACTTC; CDR3 protein: CSASGTWLGEQYF
D gene: NA; J gene: TRBJ1-5; clone size: few; V gene: TRBV6-9; CDR3 DNA: TGTGCCAGCAATCCCACAGGAAGTGGGGACAATCAGCCCCAGCATTTT; CDR3 protein: CASNPTGSGDNQPQHF
D gene: TRBD1; J gene: TRBJ1-1; clone size: few; V gene: TRBV7-9; CDR3 DNA: TGTGCCAGCAGCTTAGGGGCCCTAACAGGGGCGAACACTGAAGCTTTCTTT; CDR3 protein: CASSLGALTGANTEAFF
D gene: TRBD1; J gene: TRBJ1-1; clone size: NA; V gene: TRBV12-3/TRBV12-4; CDR3 DNA: TGTGCCAGCAGTTCGACAGGGTCAGGGAACACTGAAGCTTTCTTT; CDR3 protein: CASSSTGSGNTEAFF
D gene: TRBD1; J gene: TRBJ2-7; clone size: few; V gene: TRBV11-2; CDR3 DNA: TGTGCCAGCAGCACGACCCGGGACAGAAGCTACGAGCAGTACTTC; CDR3 protein: CASSTTRDRSYEQYF
D gene: NA; J gene: TRBJ1-5; clone size: NA; V gene: TRBV4-1; CDR3 DNA: TGCGCCAGCAGCCAAGATTGGAATCAGCCCCAGCATTTT; CDR3 protein: CASSQDWNQPQHF
D gene: NA; J gene: TRBJ2-5; clone size: many; V gene: TRBV7-6; CDR3 DNA: TGTGCCAGCAGCTTAAAGGCCGGGGGAGAGACCCAGTACTTC; CDR3 protein: CASSLKAGGETQYF
D gene: TRBD1; J gene: TRBJ1-1; clone size: few; V gene: TRBV10-2; CDR3 DNA: TGCGCCAGCAGCCTAGGACAGGGGACCGGTGGTACTGAAGCTTTCTTT; CDR3 protein: CASSLGQGTGGTEAFF
D gene: NA; J gene: TRBJ2-2; clone size: NA; V gene: TRBV6-1; CDR3 DNA: TGTGCCAGCAGGGGGGCCGGGGAGCTGTTTTTT; CDR3 protein: CASRGAGELFF
D gene: NA; J gene: TRBJ2-2; clone size: few; V gene: TRBV7-2; CDR3 DNA: TGTGCCAGCAGCTTAGTGGGATCCGGGGAGCTGTTTTTT; CDR3 protein: CASSLVGSGELFF
D gene: NA; J gene: TRBJ2-1; clone size: few; V gene: TRBV6-6; CDR3 DNA: TGTGCCAGCAGTGCCATAGGGGATGAGCAGTTCTTC; CDR3 protein: CASSAIGDEQFF
D gene: TRBD2; J gene: TRBJ2-7; clone size: NA; V gene: TRBV10-2; CDR3 DNA: TGCGCCAGCAGTGGGGGACTAGCCACCTACGAGCAGTACTTC; CDR3 protein: CASSGGLATYEQYF
D gene: TRBD1; J gene: TRBJ1-1; clone size: NA; V gene: TRBV3-1; CDR3 DNA: TGTGCCAGCAGCCAAGGGTTCGGACAGGCAGAAAGAGCTTTCTTT; CDR3 protein: CASSQGFGQAERAFF
D gene: TRBD1; J gene: TRBJ1-1; clone size: NA; V gene: TRBV20-1; CDR3 DNA: TGCAGTGCTAACAGGGGGAACACTGAAGCTTTCTTT; CDR3 protein: CSANRGNTEAFF
D gene: TRBD1; J gene: TRBJ1-2; clone size: once; V gene: TRBV7-2; CDR3 DNA: TGTGCCAGCAGCTTAGAAGGGACAGCAGGAGTGATAGACGGCTACACCTTC; CDR3 protein: CASSLEGTAGVIDGYTF
D gene: TRBD1; J gene: TRBJ1-1; clone size: NA; V gene: TRBV25-1; CDR3 DNA: TGTGCCAGCACGGCCTCAGGGGGCACTGAAGCTTTCTTT; CDR3 protein: CASTASGGTEAFF
D gene: TRBD2; J gene: TRBJ2-1; clone size: many; V gene: TRBV7-8; CDR3 DNA: TGTGCCAGCAGCTTATGGGGGGGATCAACTGGGAATGAGCAGTTCTTC; CDR3 protein: CASSLWGGSTGNEQFF
D gene: TRBD2; J gene: TRBJ2-7; clone size: NA; V gene: TRBV5-1; CDR3 DNA: TGCGCCAGCAGCTTGACGTCTAGCGGGGCCTACGAGCAGTACTTC; CDR3 protein: CASSLTSSGAYEQYF
D gene: NA; J gene: TRBJ1-4; clone size: NA; V gene: TRBV12-3/TRBV12-4; CDR3 DNA: TGTGCCAGCAGTTTAGAGAGGGTAGGGGATGAAAAACTGTTTTTT; CDR3 protein: CASSLERVGDEKLFF
D gene: TRBD1; J gene: TRBJ2-3; clone size: once; V gene: TRBV6-1; CDR3 DNA: TGTGCCAGCAGTGTTGGGACAGTGGCGTATTTT; CDR3 protein: CASSVGTVAYF
D gene: NA; J gene: TRBJ1-2; clone size: few; V gene: TRBV12-3/TRBV12-4; CDR3 DNA: TGTGCCAGCAGTCCATTGACAGACTATGGCTACACCTTC; CDR3 protein: CASSPLTDYGYTF
D gene: NA; J gene: TRBJ2-7; clone size: NA; V gene: TRBV7-2; CDR3 DNA: TGTGCCAGCAGCTCCGGGACTCGAACCTACGAGCAGTACTTC; CDR3 protein: CASSSGTRTYEQYF
D gene: TRBD1; J gene: TRBJ2-7; clone size: many; V gene: TRBV7-8; CDR3 DNA: TGTGCCAGCAGCTCGAACCGGGACAGGGTGAGCCACTCCTACGAGCAGTACTTC; CDR3 protein: CASSSNRDRVSHSYEQYF
D gene: TRBD2; J gene: TRBJ2-1; clone size: few; V gene: TRBV7-7; CDR3 DNA: TGTGCCAGCAGCCCAACTGACGGGAGGTCCTACAATGAGCAGTTCTTC; CDR3 protein: CASSPTDGRSYNEQFF
D gene: TRBD2; J gene: TRBJ2-3; clone size: NA; V gene: TRBV10-3; CDR3 DNA: TGTGCCATCAGGACCGGGACTAGACACACAGATACGCAGTATTTT; CDR3 protein: CAIRTGTRHTDTQYF
D gene: TRBD2; J gene: TRBJ2-7; clone size: few; V gene: TRBV7-2; CDR3 DNA: TGTGCCAGCAGCTCCATAGCGGGAACCTACGAGCAGTACTTC; CDR3 protein: CASSSIAGTYEQYF
D gene: TRBD2; J gene: TRBJ2-1; clone size: NA; V gene: TRBV20-1; CDR3 DNA: TGCAGTGCTAGAGATTTGCGGGAGGGCGTTGAGCAGTTCTTC; CDR3 protein: CSARDLREGVEQFF
D gene: NA; J gene: TRBJ2-3; clone size: NA; V gene: TRBV19; CDR3 DNA: TGTGCCAGTAGAGATAAGCCGGTAGGAGATACGCAGTATTTT; CDR3 protein: CASRDKPVGDTQYF